This TCR beta chain appears in the sequencing data of a study of blood T cell repertoires in COVID-19. Study-level background: The samples span acute and convalescent COVID-19 from the United States, Italy and Spain.

Under the authors' procedure: Estimates of nucleated cell counts were drawn from the amplification of reference gene primers. Clones were sequenced by immunoSEQ multiplex PCR, and TCRdb holds only the in-frame ones, with some missing. The DNA was the basis for D and trimming; V, J and clone size are from that table. Of about 140,000 clones in the sample, 84% were seen once. Material: peripheral blood. This clonotype was obtained from a man aged 60-69 years with active or convalescent COVID-19.

In nucleotides, the CDR3 is TGTGCCACCAGCCCCCTGTCAGGGCCTGGTTATGGCTACACCTTC. It is translated as CATSPLSGPGYGYTF. The V and J genes are TRBV15 and TRBJ1-2; possible D gene TRBD1, 5 bases. Trimming cost V 5 bases and J 5 bases, with 18 bases left between them. This CDR3 contains 15 residues. The germline CDR1 and CDR2 sequences are LNHNV and YYDKDF (reference sequence).